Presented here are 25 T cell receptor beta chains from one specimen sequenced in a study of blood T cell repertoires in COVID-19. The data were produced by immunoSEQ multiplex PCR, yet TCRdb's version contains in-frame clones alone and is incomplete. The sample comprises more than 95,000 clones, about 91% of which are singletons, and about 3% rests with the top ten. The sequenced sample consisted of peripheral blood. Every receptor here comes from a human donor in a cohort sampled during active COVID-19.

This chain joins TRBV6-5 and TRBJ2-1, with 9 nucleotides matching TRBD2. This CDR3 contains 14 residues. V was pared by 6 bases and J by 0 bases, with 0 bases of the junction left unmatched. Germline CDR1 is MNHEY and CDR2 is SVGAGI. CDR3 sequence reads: CASRRGGSYNEQFF. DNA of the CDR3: TGTGCCAGCAGGCGGGGGGGCTCCTACAATGAGCAGTTCTTC.

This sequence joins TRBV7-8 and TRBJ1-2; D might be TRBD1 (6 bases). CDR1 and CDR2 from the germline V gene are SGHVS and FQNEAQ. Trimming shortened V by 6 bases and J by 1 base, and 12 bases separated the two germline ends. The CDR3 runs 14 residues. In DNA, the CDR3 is TGTGCCAGCAGGGAACAGGGTAATAACTATGGCTACACCTTC. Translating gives CASREQGNNYGYTF. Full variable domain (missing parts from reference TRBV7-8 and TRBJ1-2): GAGVSQSPRYKVAKRGQDVALRCDPISGHVSLFWYQQALGQGPEFLTYFQNEAQLDKSGLPSDRFFAERPEGSVSTLKIQRTQQEDSAVYLCASREQGNNYGYTFGSGTRLTVV.

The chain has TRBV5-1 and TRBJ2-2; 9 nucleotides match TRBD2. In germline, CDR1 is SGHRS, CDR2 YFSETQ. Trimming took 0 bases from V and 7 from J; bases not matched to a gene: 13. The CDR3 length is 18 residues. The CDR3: CASSLGSSGKSISGELFF. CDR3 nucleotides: TGCGCCAGCAGCTTGGGATCTAGCGGGAAATCGATAAGCGGGGAGCTGTTTTTT. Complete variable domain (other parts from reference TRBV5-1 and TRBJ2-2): KAGVTQTPRYLIKTRGQQVTLSCSPISGHRSVSWYQQTPGQGLQFLFEYFSETQRNKGNFPGRFSGRQFSNSRSEMNVSTLELGDSALYLCASSLGSSGKSISGELFFGEGSRLTVL.

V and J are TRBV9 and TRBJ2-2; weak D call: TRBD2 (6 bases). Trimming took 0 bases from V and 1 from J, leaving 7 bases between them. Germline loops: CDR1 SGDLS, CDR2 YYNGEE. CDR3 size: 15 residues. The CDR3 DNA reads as TGTGCCAGCAGCGTAGTAGCGGAGAACACCGGGGAGCTGTTTTTT. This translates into CASSVVAENTGELFF.

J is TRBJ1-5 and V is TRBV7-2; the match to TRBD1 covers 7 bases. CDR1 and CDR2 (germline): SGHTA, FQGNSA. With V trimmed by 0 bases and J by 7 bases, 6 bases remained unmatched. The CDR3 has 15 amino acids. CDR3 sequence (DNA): TGTGCCAGCAGCTTAGCTGGACAGGTAGACCAGCCCCAGCATTTT. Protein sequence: CASSLAGQVDQPQHF.

In DNA, the CDR3 is TGTGCCAGCAGTTACCAGGGGCAACAGCCCCAGCATTTT. Translated: CASSYQGQQPQHF. The V and J genes are TRBV6-2 or TRBV6-3 and TRBJ1-5, with a weak D call TRBD1 (6 bases). V was shortened by 2 bases and J by 7 bases, with 9 bases between the two germline ends. The germline V gene has CDR1 MNHEY and CDR2 SVGEGT. There are 13 residues in the CDR3.

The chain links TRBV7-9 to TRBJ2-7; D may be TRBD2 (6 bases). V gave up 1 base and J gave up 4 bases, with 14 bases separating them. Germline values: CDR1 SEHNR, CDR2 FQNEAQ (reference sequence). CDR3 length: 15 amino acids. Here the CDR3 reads CASSLVIGLTYEQYF. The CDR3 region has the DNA TGTGCCAGCAGCTTAGTTATAGGACTAACATACGAGCAGTACTTC.

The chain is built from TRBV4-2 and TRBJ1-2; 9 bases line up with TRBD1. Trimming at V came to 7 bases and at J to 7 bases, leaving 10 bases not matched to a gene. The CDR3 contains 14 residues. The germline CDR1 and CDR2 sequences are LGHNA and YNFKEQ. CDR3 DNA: TGTGCCAGCACGACACAGGGGGCCATAAGTGGCTACACCTTC. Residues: CASTTQGAISGYTF.

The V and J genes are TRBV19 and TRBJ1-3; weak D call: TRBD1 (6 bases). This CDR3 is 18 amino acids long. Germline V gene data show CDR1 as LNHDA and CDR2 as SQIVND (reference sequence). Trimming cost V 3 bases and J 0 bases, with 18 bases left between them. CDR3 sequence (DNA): TGTGCCAGTAGTATTCGGTGGGACACCCTGACCTCTGGAAACACCATATATTTT. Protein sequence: CASSIRWDTLTSGNTIYF.

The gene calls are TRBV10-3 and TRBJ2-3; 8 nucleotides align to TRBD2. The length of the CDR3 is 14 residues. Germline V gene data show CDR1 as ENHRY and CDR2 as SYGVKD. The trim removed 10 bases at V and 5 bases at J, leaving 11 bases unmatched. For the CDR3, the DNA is TGTGCCACCAAGCCAGCGGGAGTGTTAGATACGCAGTATTTT. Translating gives CATKPAGVLDTQYF.

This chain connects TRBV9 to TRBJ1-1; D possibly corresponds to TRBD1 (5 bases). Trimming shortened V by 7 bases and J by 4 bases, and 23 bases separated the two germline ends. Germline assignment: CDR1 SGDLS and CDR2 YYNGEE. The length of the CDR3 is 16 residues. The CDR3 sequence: CASCETGGVGCTEAFF. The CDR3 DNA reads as TGTGCCAGCTGCGAGACGGGAGGGGTTGGTTGCACTGAAGCTTTCTTT.

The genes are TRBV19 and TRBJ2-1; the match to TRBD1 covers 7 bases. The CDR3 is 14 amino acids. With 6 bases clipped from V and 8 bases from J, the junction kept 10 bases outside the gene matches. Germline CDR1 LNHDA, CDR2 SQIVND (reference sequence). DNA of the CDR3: TGTGCCAGTAGAAGACAGGGCGAAAGGGATGAGCAGTTCTTC. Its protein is CASRRQGERDEQFF.

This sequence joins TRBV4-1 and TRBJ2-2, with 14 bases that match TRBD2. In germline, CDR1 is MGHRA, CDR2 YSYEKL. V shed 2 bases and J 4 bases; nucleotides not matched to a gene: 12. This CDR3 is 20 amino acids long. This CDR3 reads CASSQSPRLAGGPSTGELFF. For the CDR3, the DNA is TGCGCCAGCAGCCAAAGTCCCAGACTAGCGGGAGGGCCCAGCACCGGGGAGCTGTTTTTT.

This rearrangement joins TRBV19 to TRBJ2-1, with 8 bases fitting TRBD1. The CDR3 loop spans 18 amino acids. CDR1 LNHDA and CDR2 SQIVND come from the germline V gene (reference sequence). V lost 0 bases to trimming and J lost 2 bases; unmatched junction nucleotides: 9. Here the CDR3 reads CASSIDPMTGATYNEQFF. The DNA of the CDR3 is TGTGCCAGTAGTATAGACCCCATGACAGGGGCGACCTACAATGAGCAGTTCTTC. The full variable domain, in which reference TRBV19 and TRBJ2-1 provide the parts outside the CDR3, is DGGITQSPKYLFRKEGQNVTLSCEQNLNHDAMYWYRQDPGQGLRLIYYSQIVNDFQKGDIAEGYSVSREKKESFPLTVTSAQKNPTAFYLCASSIDPMTGATYNEQFFGPGTRLTVL.

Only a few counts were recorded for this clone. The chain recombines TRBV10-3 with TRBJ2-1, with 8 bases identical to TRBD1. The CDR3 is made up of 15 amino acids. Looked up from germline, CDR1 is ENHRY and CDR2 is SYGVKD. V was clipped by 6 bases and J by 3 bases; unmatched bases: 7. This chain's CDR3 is CAIRVQGGLYNEQFF. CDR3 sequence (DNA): TGTGCCATCAGAGTACAGGGGGGACTCTACAATGAGCAGTTCTTC.

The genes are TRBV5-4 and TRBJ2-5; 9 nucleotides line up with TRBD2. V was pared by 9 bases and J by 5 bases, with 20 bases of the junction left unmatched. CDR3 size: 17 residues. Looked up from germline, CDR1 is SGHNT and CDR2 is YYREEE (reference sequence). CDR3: CATSGRAGGAVGETQYF. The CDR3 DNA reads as TGTGCCACCTCCGGGCGAGCGGGAGGAGCTGTCGGGGAGACCCAGTACTTC. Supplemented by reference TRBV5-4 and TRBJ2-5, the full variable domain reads ETGVTQSPTHLIKTRGQQVTLRCSSQSGHNTVSWYQQALGQGPQFIFQYYREEENGRGNFPPRFSGLQFPNYSSELNVNALELDDSALYLCATSGRAGGAVGETQYFGPGTRLLVL.

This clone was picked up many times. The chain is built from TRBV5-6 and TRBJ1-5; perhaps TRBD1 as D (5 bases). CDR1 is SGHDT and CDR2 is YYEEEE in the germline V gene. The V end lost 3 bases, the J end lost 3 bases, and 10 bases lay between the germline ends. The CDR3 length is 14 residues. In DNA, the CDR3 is TGTGCCAGCAGCTCCCACAGGTACAATCAGCCCCAGCATTTT. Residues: CASSSHRYNQPQHF.

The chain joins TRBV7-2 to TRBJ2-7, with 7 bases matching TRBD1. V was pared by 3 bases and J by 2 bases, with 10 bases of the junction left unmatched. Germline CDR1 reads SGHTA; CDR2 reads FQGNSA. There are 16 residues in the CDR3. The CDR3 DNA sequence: TGTGCCAGCAGCTTCAGGGTAGGGCAGGGGGCCTACGAGCAGTACTTC. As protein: CASSFRVGQGAYEQYF.

CDR3 coding DNA: TGCGCCAGCCAACAGGACAGGGCTGCGACCGGGGAGCTGTTTTTT. This encodes CASQQDRAATGELFF. The chain carries TRBV5-1 and TRBJ2-2, with TRBD1 matching over 8 bases. J was trimmed by 5 bases and V by 7 bases; bases with no gene match: 10. The CDR3 runs 15 residues. CDR1 and CDR2 (germline): SGHRS, YFSETQ.

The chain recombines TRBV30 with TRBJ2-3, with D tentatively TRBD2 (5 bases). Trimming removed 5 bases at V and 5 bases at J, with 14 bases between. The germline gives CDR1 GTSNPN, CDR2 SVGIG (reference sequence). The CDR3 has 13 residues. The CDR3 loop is CAWEGTRGDTQYF. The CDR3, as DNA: TGTGCCTGGGAGGGCACCCGGGGAGATACGCAGTATTTT.

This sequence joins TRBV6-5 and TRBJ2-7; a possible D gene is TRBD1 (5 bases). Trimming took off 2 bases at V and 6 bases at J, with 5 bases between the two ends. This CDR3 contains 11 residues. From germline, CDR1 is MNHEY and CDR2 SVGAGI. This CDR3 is CASSYRGEQYF. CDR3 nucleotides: TGTGCCAGCAGTTACAGGGGCGAGCAGTACTTC.

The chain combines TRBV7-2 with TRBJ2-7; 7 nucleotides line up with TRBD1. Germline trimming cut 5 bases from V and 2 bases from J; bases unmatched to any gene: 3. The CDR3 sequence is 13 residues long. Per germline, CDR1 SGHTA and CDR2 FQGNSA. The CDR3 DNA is TGTGCCAGCAGCAGGGGGACAGCCTACGAGCAGTACTTC. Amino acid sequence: CASSRGTAYEQYF.

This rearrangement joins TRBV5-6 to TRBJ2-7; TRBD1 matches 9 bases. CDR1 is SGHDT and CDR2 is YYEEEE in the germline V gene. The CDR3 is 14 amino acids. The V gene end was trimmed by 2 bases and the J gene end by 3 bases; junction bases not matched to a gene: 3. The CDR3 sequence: CASSFGTGIYEQYF. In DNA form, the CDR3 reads TGTGCCAGCAGCTTCGGGACAGGGATCTACGAGCAGTACTTC.

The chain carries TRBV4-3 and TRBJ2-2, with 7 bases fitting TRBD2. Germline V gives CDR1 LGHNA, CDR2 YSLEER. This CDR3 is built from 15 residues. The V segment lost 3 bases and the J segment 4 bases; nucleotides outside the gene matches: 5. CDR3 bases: TGCGCCAGCAGCCACCAGCGGGAAATCACCGGGGAGCTGTTTTTT. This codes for CASSHQREITGELFF.

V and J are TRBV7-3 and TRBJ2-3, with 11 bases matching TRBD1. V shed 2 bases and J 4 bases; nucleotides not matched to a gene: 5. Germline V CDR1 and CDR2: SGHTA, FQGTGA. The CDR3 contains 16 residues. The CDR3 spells CASSLEDRGPPDTQYF. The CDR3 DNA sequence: TGTGCCAGCAGCTTAGAGGACAGGGGGCCCCCAGATACGCAGTATTTT.